Shown below are 10 T cell receptor beta chains from a single sample sequenced in a study of control samples from healthy donors and cancer patients. Clones were read by immunoSEQ multiplex PCR, and TCRdb kept only the in-frame ones, dropping some. The table lists roughly 150,000 clones, about 93% of them singletons, with 2% to 2.5% in the top ten. Specimen: blood. Receptors originate from a man aged 50 to 60 in good health.

The chain is built from TRBV20-1 and TRBJ2-7, with 8 nucleotides matching TRBD2. Germline CDR1 is DFQATT and CDR2 is SNEGSKA (reference sequence). The length of the CDR3 is 17 residues. V gave up 3 bases and J gave up 0 bases; unmatched junction bases: 13. CDR3 DNA sequence: TGCAGTGCTAGTGATCCCCCGACTAGCGCCCCCTCCTACGAGCAGTACTTC. Protein sequence: CSASDPPTSAPSYEQYF.

Regarding this clone: A junction boundary mismatches the germline segment, possibly from a read error. J is TRBJ2-1 and V is TRBV20-1; D remains unclear. Germline V gene sequence: CDR1 DFQATT, CDR2 SNEGSKA (reference sequence). This CDR3 spans 16 amino acids. The CDR3 loop reads CSASPRSPASYNEQFF. CDR3 sequence (DNA): TGCAGCGCTAGTCCTAGGTCCCCGGCCTCCTACAATGAGCAGTTCTTC.

The chain employs TRBV6-1 and TRBJ2-5; TRBD2 might be the D (5 bases). V lost 3 bases and J lost 5, with 13 bases in between. The CDR3 is made up of 14 amino acids. CDR1 is MNHNS and CDR2 is SASEGT in the germline V gene. In DNA, the CDR3 is TGTGCCAGCAGTGACCGACGGGGTCGGGAGACCCAGTACTTC. Amino acid sequence: CASSDRRGRETQYF.

The gene calls are TRBV5-1 and TRBJ2-5; a weak D match, TRBD2 (6 bases). This CDR3 is built from 14 residues. Per germline, CDR1 SGHRS and CDR2 YFSETQ. The V gene lost 4 bases and the J gene lost 2 bases, with 12 bases spanning the gap. CDR3 sequence: CASSAGTQQETQYF. The CDR3 nucleotides read TGCGCCAGCAGCGCCGGGACTCAACAAGAGACCCAGTACTTC.

The chain employs TRBV2 and TRBJ2-7; possibly TRBD1 or TRBD2 for D (6 bases each). From germline, CDR1 is SNHLY and CDR2 FYNNEI. V was trimmed by 2 bases and J by 4 bases, leaving 12 bases between them. CDR3 length equals 14 residues. CDR3 DNA: TGTGCCAGCAGTGAACCGGGGGCAGGGTACGAGCAGTACTTC. It codes for CASSEPGAGYEQYF.

The gene calls are TRBV5-1 and TRBJ2-7; TRBD2 is a possible D gene (6 bases). Germline V lookup: CDR1 SGHRS, CDR2 YFSETQ. The germline V and J ends were trimmed by 0 bases and 6 bases, with 16 bases remaining between them. The CDR3 extends over 15 amino acids. CDR3 coding DNA: TGCGCCAGCAGCTTGGCGGGCGGAGGGTTGAGCGAGCAGTACTTC. Translation gives CASSLAGGGLSEQYF.

This chain joins TRBV6-5 and TRBJ1-2; D not certain. CDR3 length equals 14 residues. The V gene lost 4 bases and the J gene lost 2 bases, with 11 bases spanning the gap. Germline V gives CDR1 MNHEY, CDR2 SVGAGI. CDR3: CASSSSTRNYGYTF. CDR3 coding DNA: TGTGCCAGCAGTTCTAGTACCAGAAACTATGGCTACACCTTC.

The chain joins TRBV29-1 to TRBJ2-7, with D maybe TRBD1 (6 bases). V lost 6 bases, J lost 0 bases, and 18 bases lay in between. The CDR3 is made up of 15 amino acids. Looked up from germline, CDR1 is SQVTM and CDR2 is ANQGSEA. Here the CDR3 DNA reads TGCAGCGTGGCCGGGACAAAAGGGCTCTCCTACGAGCAGTACTTC. Translating it yields CSVAGTKGLSYEQYF.

This clone has a single count. The genes are TRBV7-8 and TRBJ1-1; D unresolved. The V gene's germline CDR1 is SGHVS and CDR2 FQNEAQ. The V end was cut by 5 bases, the J end by 4 bases, with 17 bases between. This CDR3 has 15 amino acids. The CDR3, as DNA: TGTGCCAGCAGCCTACGACCGACCCCGGTCACTGAAGCTTTCTTT. Translating it yields CASSLRPTPVTEAFF.

CDR3 DNA: TGTGCCAGCAGTTATCAGATCAGGGGCCAAGAGACCCAGTACTTC. Translated, it gives CASSYQIRGQETQYF. V and J are TRBV6-5 and TRBJ2-5; weak D call: TRBD1 (6 bases). V lost 3 bases and J 1 base, leaving 12 bases between the germline ends. The germline CDR1 and CDR2 sequences are MNHEY and SVGAGI. CDR3 length equals 15 residues.